This record concerns one TCR beta chain sequence. What it binds is unknown. The data were produced by immunoSEQ multiplex PCR, yet TCRdb's version contains in-frame clones alone and is incomplete. The sample carries a few million clones, under 95% recorded once. This sample stems from a study of shared clonotypes between healthy human individuals. Overall study findings and caveats: Generation probability values for non-shared clonotypes were lower than those for clonotypes shared by all four donors. Across subsets, estimated richness was generally greater for naive than for memory populations. Approximately 4.6% of naive CD4 clonotypes were shared across a few donors. Donor scarcity curtailed the genetic and exposure-history diversity represented herein.

The CDR3 consists of 15 residues. CDR1 is SEHNR, CDR2 FQNEAQ, per germline (reference sequence). V was shortened by 1 base and J by 2 bases, with 9 bases between the two germline ends. This receptor was taken from a man between 18 and 35 years old in good health. Some clones in this sample may be carry-over from other donors' samples. This sequence joins TRBV7-9 and TRBJ2-1; no clear D. The material sequenced was naive CD4+ T cells from PBMCs. Subset reported: CD45RA+ positively selected. The CDR3 reads CASSLERNPYNEQFF. Here the CDR3 DNA reads TGTGCCAGCAGCTTAGAGCGAAATCCCTACAATGAGCAGTTCTTC.